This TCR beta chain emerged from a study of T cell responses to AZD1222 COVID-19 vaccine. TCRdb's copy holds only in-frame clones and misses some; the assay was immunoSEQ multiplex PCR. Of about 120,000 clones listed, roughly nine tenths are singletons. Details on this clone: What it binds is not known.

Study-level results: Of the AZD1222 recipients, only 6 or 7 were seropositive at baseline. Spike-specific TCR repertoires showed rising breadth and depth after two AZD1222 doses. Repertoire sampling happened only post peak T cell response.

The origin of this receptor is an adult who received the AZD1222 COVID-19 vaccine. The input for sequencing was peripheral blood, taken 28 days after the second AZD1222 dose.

Here the CDR3 reads CASSRRQGMNTEAFF. The CDR3 DNA follows: TGTGCCAGCAGCCGTAGACAGGGGATGAACACTGAAGCTTTCTTT. This chain connects TRBV3-1 (or the pseudogene TRBV3-2) to TRBJ1-1; 8 bases agree with TRBD1. This CDR3 is 15 amino acids long. Trimming at V came to 4 bases and at J to 0 bases, leaving 4 bases not matched to a gene. Germline assignment: CDR1 LGHDT and CDR2 YNNKEL (reference sequence).